Listed below are T cell receptor beta chains from one sample, sequenced in a study of blood T cells in healthy people across ages. A single record per CDR3 protein comes from TCRdb applying MiXCR to the 5' RACE reads. Counted here are fewer than 2,000,000 distinct CDR3 sequences, roughly 32% occurring once; the ten biggest clones make up about 11%. Sequencing was performed on blood. Receptors originate from a woman aged 25 to 39 in good health. The CDR3 runs from the conserved cysteine through the conserved F or W. A D gene is named only where the DNA matches it firmly. Clone size is shown for a subset of rows, as once, few, many or a class of expanded clone.

abundance: once
v_gene: TRBV30
d_gene: NA
j_gene: TRBJ2-7
CDR3nt: TGTGCCTGGAGTGTCTCACGTACCTCCTACGAGCAGTACTTC
CDR3aa: CAWSVSRTSYEQYF

abundance: many
v_gene: TRBV27
d_gene: TRBD1
j_gene: TRBJ1-2
CDR3nt: TGTGCCAGCAGTTTAAGCACAGGGGATGGCTACACCTTC
CDR3aa: CASSLSTGDGYTF

abundance: many
v_gene: TRBV29-1
d_gene: TRBD1
j_gene: TRBJ2-7
CDR3nt: TGCAGCGGGACAGGGCGGAACGAGCAGTACTTC
CDR3aa: CSGTGRNEQYF

abundance: NA
v_gene: TRBV20-1
d_gene: TRBD2
j_gene: TRBJ2-3
CDR3nt: TGCAGTGCTAGACTAGCGGGGAACACAGATACGCAGTATTTT
CDR3aa: CSARLAGNTDTQYF

abundance: few
v_gene: TRBV24-1
d_gene: NA
j_gene: TRBJ2-1
CDR3nt: TGTGCCACCGAGCCGACGCCGACACATAGCTCCTACAATGAGCAGTTCTTC
CDR3aa: CATEPTPTHSSYNEQFF

abundance: NA
v_gene: TRBV28
d_gene: TRBD1
j_gene: TRBJ1-5
CDR3nt: TGTGCCAGCAGTCTTAGACAGGGGGTGGGTCAGCCCCAGCATTTT
CDR3aa: CASSLRQGVGQPQHF

abundance: once
v_gene: TRBV10-3
d_gene: TRBD1
j_gene: TRBJ2-7
CDR3nt: TGTGCCATCAGTGAGCCGATAGGGACAGCTTTTCAGTACTTC
CDR3aa: CAISEPIGTAFQYF

abundance: NA
v_gene: TRBV27
d_gene: NA
j_gene: TRBJ2-2
CDR3nt: TGTGCCAGCAGTCAAGGGGGTTTAGTTGGTTTCGGGGAGCTGTTTTTT
CDR3aa: CASSQGGLVGFGELFF

abundance: few
v_gene: TRBV12-3/TRBV12-4
d_gene: NA
j_gene: TRBJ2-5
CDR3nt: TGTGCCAGCAGAACAGGGCTGGAGACCCAGTACTTC
CDR3aa: CASRTGLETQYF

abundance: few
v_gene: TRBV30
d_gene: NA
j_gene: TRBJ2-3
CDR3nt: TGTGCCTGGAGTGTAGGACCAGATACGCAGTATTTT
CDR3aa: CAWSVGPDTQYF

abundance: NA
v_gene: TRBV5-1
d_gene: TRBD1
j_gene: TRBJ1-4
CDR3nt: TGCGCCAGCAGCTCGGGACAGGGGTCTGAAAAACTGTTTTTT
CDR3aa: CASSSGQGSEKLFF

abundance: few
v_gene: TRBV4-1
d_gene: TRBD1
j_gene: TRBJ2-7
CDR3nt: TGCGCCAGCAGCCAAATGGGACAGGGGGCTTACGAGCAGTACTTC
CDR3aa: CASSQMGQGAYEQYF

abundance: NA
v_gene: TRBV5-1
d_gene: TRBD2
j_gene: TRBJ2-5
CDR3nt: TGCGCCAGCAGCCCCCGGGGTAGCGGGAGCGGGACCCAGTACTTC
CDR3aa: CASSPRGSGSGTQYF

abundance: few
v_gene: TRBV27
d_gene: NA
j_gene: TRBJ2-1
CDR3nt: TGTGCCAGCACTAATTTCGGGGGCCTTCTGTACAATGAGCAGTTCTTC
CDR3aa: CASTNFGGLLYNEQFF

abundance: NA
v_gene: TRBV12-3/TRBV12-4
d_gene: NA
j_gene: TRBJ1-2
CDR3nt: TGTGCCAGCAGGATAGCAGGGGTTAACTATGGCTACACCTTC
CDR3aa: CASRIAGVNYGYTF

abundance: NA
v_gene: TRBV9
d_gene: TRBD2
j_gene: TRBJ2-5
CDR3nt: TGTGCCAGCAGCACAGGGACTAGCTCCTACGGGCAGTACTTC
CDR3aa: CASSTGTSSYGQYF

abundance: NA
v_gene: TRBV4-1
d_gene: TRBD2
j_gene: TRBJ2-3
CDR3nt: TGCGCCAGTGGGGGGGACCACACAGATACGCAGTATTTT
CDR3aa: CASGGDHTDTQYF

abundance: NA
v_gene: TRBV9
d_gene: TRBD1
j_gene: TRBJ1-5
CDR3nt: TGTGCCAGCAGCCCGAGCCCAGGGGGCGGTCAGCCCCAGCATTTT
CDR3aa: CASSPSPGGGQPQHF

abundance: NA
v_gene: TRBV29-1
d_gene: TRBD2
j_gene: TRBJ2-3
CDR3nt: TGCAGCGTTCTCAGGACTAGCGCCTCCCTGGGGGATTTT
CDR3aa: CSVLRTSASLGDF

abundance: NA
v_gene: TRBV10-3
d_gene: NA
j_gene: TRBJ1-5
CDR3nt: TGTGCCATCAGCGGAGTTCCGGGACCCACCGGAGGCAATCAGCCCCACCATTTT
CDR3aa: CAISGVPGPTGGNQPHHF

abundance: NA
v_gene: TRBV20-1
d_gene: NA
j_gene: TRBJ1-2
CDR3nt: TGCAGTGCTAGAGGGGGGGAATATAACTATGGCTACACCTTC
CDR3aa: CSARGGEYNYGYTF

abundance: NA
v_gene: TRBV20-1
d_gene: NA
j_gene: TRBJ2-7
CDR3nt: TGCAGTGCTGCGCGCGGCGGTTTGTTTGAGCAGTACTTC
CDR3aa: CSAARGGLFEQYF

abundance: few
v_gene: TRBV6-1
d_gene: NA
j_gene: TRBJ1-2
CDR3nt: TGTGCCAGCAGTGAAGCAGGACAGCTTAACTATGGCTACACCTTC
CDR3aa: CASSEAGQLNYGYTF

abundance: NA
v_gene: TRBV5-1
d_gene: NA
j_gene: TRBJ2-3
CDR3nt: TGCGCCAGCAGCTTGCGGGGGAGGACCTCCACAGATACGCAGTATTTT
CDR3aa: CASSLRGRTSTDTQYF

abundance: NA
v_gene: TRBV5-1
d_gene: NA
j_gene: TRBJ2-6
CDR3nt: TGCGCCAGCAGCTTGCAGTCTGGGACCAACGTCCTGACTTTC
CDR3aa: CASSLQSGTNVLTF

abundance: NA
v_gene: TRBV20-1
d_gene: TRBD2
j_gene: TRBJ2-7
CDR3nt: TGCAGTGCTAGTTGGGGGGGTGTTTACGAGCAGTACTTC
CDR3aa: CSASWGGVYEQYF

abundance: NA
v_gene: TRBV20-1
d_gene: TRBD2
j_gene: TRBJ2-1
CDR3nt: TGCAGTGCTAGGCAATTCCTAGCGGTCTACAATGAGCAGTTCTTC
CDR3aa: CSARQFLAVYNEQFF

abundance: NA
v_gene: TRBV6-6
d_gene: NA
j_gene: TRBJ1-2
CDR3nt: TGTGCCAGCACCAACCCAAACTATGGCTACACCTTC
CDR3aa: CASTNPNYGYTF

abundance: NA
v_gene: TRBV20-1
d_gene: TRBD1
j_gene: TRBJ2-7
CDR3nt: TGCGGTGCAACCTCCGGGACAGGGAGGTCTTACGAGCAGTACTTC
CDR3aa: CGATSGTGRSYEQYF

abundance: NA
v_gene: TRBV12-3/TRBV12-4
d_gene: NA
j_gene: TRBJ1-2
CDR3nt: TGTGCCAGCAGTTTGGTACTCGCACCTCGGGAGTATGGCTACACCTTC
CDR3aa: CASSLVLAPREYGYTF

abundance: NA
v_gene: TRBV3-1
d_gene: NA
j_gene: TRBJ1-1
CDR3nt: TGTGCGAGCAGCCAAGTCGGCGGGAGGGACACTGAAGCTTTCTTT
CDR3aa: CASSQVGGRDTEAFF

abundance: NA
v_gene: TRBV30
d_gene: NA
j_gene: TRBJ2-1
CDR3nt: TGTGCCTGGAGTGTACTTGGGGAGCAGTTCTTC
CDR3aa: CAWSVLGEQFF

abundance: NA
v_gene: TRBV4-1
d_gene: NA
j_gene: TRBJ1-6
CDR3nt: TGCGCCAGCAGCCAAGGGGCCTACTATAATTCACCCCTCCACTTT
CDR3aa: CASSQGAYYNSPLHF

abundance: NA
v_gene: TRBV27
d_gene: NA
j_gene: TRBJ2-5
CDR3nt: TGTGCCAGCAGTTTCGTGGGCGGGCAGGGGAGGGAAGAGACCCAGTACTTC
CDR3aa: CASSFVGGQGREETQYF

abundance: NA
v_gene: TRBV20-1
d_gene: NA
j_gene: TRBJ1-5
CDR3nt: TGCAGTGCTAGAGATCTTAGGGGCAGTAGCAATCAGCCCCAGCATTTT
CDR3aa: CSARDLRGSSNQPQHF

abundance: few
v_gene: TRBV6-1
d_gene: NA
j_gene: TRBJ2-7
CDR3nt: TGTGCCAGCAGTGCCAAAGGGGGGGCTATCTACGAGCAGTACTTC
CDR3aa: CASSAKGGAIYEQYF

abundance: few
v_gene: TRBV9
d_gene: NA
j_gene: TRBJ2-6
CDR3nt: TGTGCCAGCACGCCCGGCAGGGTCTCTGGGGCCAACGTCCTGACTTTC
CDR3aa: CASTPGRVSGANVLTF

abundance: few
v_gene: TRBV7-9
d_gene: NA
j_gene: TRBJ2-3
CDR3nt: TGTGCCAGCAGCGGGCCTCACGGGGGATTCCCCGGCACAGATACGCAGTATTTT
CDR3aa: CASSGPHGGFPGTDTQYF

abundance: few
v_gene: TRBV4-2
d_gene: NA
j_gene: TRBJ2-1
CDR3nt: TGTGCCAGCAGCCACGAGGACTACTACAATGAGCAGTTCTTC
CDR3aa: CASSHEDYYNEQFF

abundance: NA
v_gene: TRBV20-1
d_gene: TRBD1
j_gene: TRBJ1-6
CDR3nt: TGCAGTGCTAGAGTAAGGACAGGGGAAAATTCACCCCTCCACTTT
CDR3aa: CSARVRTGENSPLHF

abundance: NA
v_gene: TRBV5-4
d_gene: NA
j_gene: TRBJ1-2
CDR3nt: TGTACCAGCAGCTTGAGCGGGGCCCTGTATGGCTACACCTTC
CDR3aa: CTSSLSGALYGYTF

abundance: NA
v_gene: TRBV4-2
d_gene: NA
j_gene: TRBJ2-1
CDR3nt: TGTGCCAACAGCCGAAATCCTAGCATAGGGCAAGGGGGTGAGCAGTTCTTT
CDR3aa: CANSRNPSIGQGGEQFF

abundance: NA
v_gene: TRBV29-1
d_gene: NA
j_gene: TRBJ1-1
CDR3nt: TGCAGCGCTGGCCGACTGGATACGGGCACTGAAGCTTTCTTT
CDR3aa: CSAGRLDTGTEAFF

abundance: NA
v_gene: TRBV27
d_gene: TRBD2
j_gene: TRBJ2-3
CDR3nt: TGTGCCAGCAGATGGGCTAGCGGGGGGGATACGCAGTATTTT
CDR3aa: CASRWASGGDTQYF

abundance: few
v_gene: TRBV25-1
d_gene: NA
j_gene: TRBJ1-1
CDR3nt: TGTGCCAGCAGTGACATAGAGGGGGGCACTGAAGCTTTCTTT
CDR3aa: CASSDIEGGTEAFF

abundance: once
v_gene: TRBV15
d_gene: NA
j_gene: TRBJ2-7
CDR3nt: TGTACCACCAGCAGGGCCGCGGGACAGTTAATCTACGAGCAGTACTTC
CDR3aa: CTTSRAAGQLIYEQYF

abundance: NA
v_gene: TRBV3-1
d_gene: TRBD2
j_gene: TRBJ2-7
CDR3nt: TGTGCCAGCAGCTTATCGCCGGGACTAGCGGGGACCGAGCAGTACTTC
CDR3aa: CASSLSPGLAGTEQYF

abundance: few
v_gene: TRBV25-1
d_gene: NA
j_gene: TRBJ2-5
CDR3nt: TGTGCCAGCAGTGTTTCCCCCAGCGGAACACAAGAGACCCAGTACTTC
CDR3aa: CASSVSPSGTQETQYF

abundance: NA
v_gene: TRBV7-2
d_gene: TRBD2
j_gene: TRBJ2-3
CDR3nt: TGTGCCAGCAGCTTAGACTCGGCTAGCGGGAGGGCCCATAATACGCAGTATTTT
CDR3aa: CASSLDSASGRAHNTQYF

abundance: once
v_gene: TRBV14
d_gene: TRBD2
j_gene: TRBJ2-5
CDR3nt: TGTGCCAGCAGCCAAGGGGGACTAACGGGGACCCAGTACTTC
CDR3aa: CASSQGGLTGTQYF

abundance: NA
v_gene: TRBV3-1
d_gene: TRBD1
j_gene: TRBJ1-5
CDR3nt: TGTGCCAGCAGCCAAAGGACAGGGAGTCAGCCCCAGCATTTT
CDR3aa: CASSQRTGSQPQHF